This T cell receptor (beta chain) was captured by sequencing in a study of blood T cell repertoires in COVID-19 (TCRdb year 2020). The study in broad terms: Collaborator samples came from the United States, Italy and Spain and covered acute and convalescent phases of COVID-19. The samples were drawn from the first 160 participants of the ongoing ImmuneRACE study and from some 1,300 subjects provided by 6 global collaborators. Where available, HLA class I and class II types were obtained from metadata supplied by the sample provider rather than from assay-based typing. Subjects who had been exposed to COVID-19, were actively infected with it, or had recovered from it provided the deeply sampled blood TCRbeta repertoires that made up the dataset. A freely available public database, intended as a resource for researchers studying the immune response to SARS-CoV-2, is where the repertoires were released. A de-identified subject ID, COVID-19 status, age in years and sex were almost always included in the sample metadata. The prospective study material was composed of cDNA or gDNA derived from T cells, B-cell-depleted T cells, or PBMCs.

CDR1 is given as KGHSH and CDR2 as LQKENI, both from the germline V gene. Trimming accounts for 3 bases at V and 7 bases at J, while the number of junction bases matched to no gene is 8. From its cysteine to its phenylalanine, the CDR3 spans 14 amino acids. The kept DNA is CDR3 alone, 42 bases in frame from the first base. Participants in the prospective study were enrolled through a virtual design, were aged 18 to 89 years, and lived in approximately 25 United States geographic areas. To assign participants to cohorts, the prospective study relied on clinical history that participants themselves reported in a screening survey and a study questionnaire. Exposed participants had been in contact, within 2 weeks of entering the study, with a person who had a PCR-confirmed or clinician-diagnosed case of COVID-19. In the prospective study, mobile phlebotomists collected whole blood, serum and a nasopharyngeal or oropharyngeal swab from each participant. Prospective study participants could optionally give additional blood draws and questionnaires over an approximately 2-month period. Blood samples from the prospective study were shipped frozen or at room temperature prior to DNA extraction.

TCRbeta CDR3 regions were amplified from genomic DNA using the immunoSEQ Assay, a bias-controlled multiplex PCR. The source study handled its data this way. Nucleated cell counts per sample were estimated from amplification of reference gene primers within the assay. To quantify the absolute abundance of each unique TCRbeta CDR3 rearrangement, sequence reads were collapsed and filtered. For each sample, productive Simpson clonality was calculated by taking the square root of Simpson's diversity index across productive rearrangements. The source is immuneACCESS, and TCRdb retained only in-frame sequences with V and J called. Part of the clones is not carried over; for the studies checked, unresolved V genes explain less than half of this, and the remainder is unexplained. Clonal size and the V and J genes are those of that table, whereas D and trimming came from the DNA. The sample data list 130,000 to 150,000 clones, and about four fifths of these were observed just once. Of the sample, more than 5% is held by the ten largest clones.

Concerning this clone itself: Its binding antigen is unknown. Base qualities are not provided; no much larger clone lies one nucleotide away.

Broader findings and caveats from the paper: The quantity of clinical and demographic metadata differed by source and by participant and was supplied without curation.

Sequenced sample: PBMCs or T cells enriched from blood (not recorded which). The sequence is built from TRBV18 and TRBJ2-5; 7 of the junction bases match TRBD2. This TCR was sampled from a woman in her fifties or sixties who had been exposed to COVID-19. CDR3 protein: CASSPGGSFRTQYF. The nucleotides read TGTGCCAGCTCACCGGGAGGGTCCTTCAGGACCCAGTACTTC.